The rows below give T cell receptor beta chains drawn from one sample of a study of T cell changes during pregnancy in multiple sclerosis. Repertoires were generated with immunoSEQ multiplex PCR, while TCRdb's copy carries only in-frame clones and drops some. The profile shows tens of thousands of clones, approximately 90% of them singletons. Here the sequenced sample was CD4+ T cells from peripheral blood mononuclear cells, taken after pregnancy. The receptor set was obtained from a female donor in good health, enrolled as a control in a pregnancy study. Both conserved end residues are part of each CDR3. The D gene is left open where the match is weak. For some rows the clone size is stated as once, few or many, or as a class when expanded; others skip it.

v_call	j_call	d_call	clone_size	cdr3_nt	cdr3_aa
TRBV5-5	TRBJ1-2	TRBD1	-	TGTGCCCCGGGACAGGGAAGCTGGAACTATGGCTACACCTTC	CAPGQGSWNYGYTF
TRBV7-2	TRBJ2-1	TRBD2	few	TGTGCCAGCAGCTTATGGCCTAGCGGGACTTCGAATGAGCAGTTCTTC	CASSLWPSGTSNEQFF
TRBV6-6	TRBJ2-7	-	-	TGTGCCAGCAGAGCAATCTACGAGCAGTACTTC	CASRAIYEQYF
TRBV6-6	TRBJ2-5	TRBD1	-	TGTGCCAGCAGTGGGCAGGGGGCGCGTCGGGAGACCCAGTACTTC	CASSGQGARRETQYF
TRBV11-2	TRBJ2-5	-	once	TGTGCCAGCACATTAGGAAGCGTTGGCGGTTGGGAGACCCAGTACTTC	CASTLGSVGGWETQYF
TRBV25-1	TRBJ2-5	TRBD2	once	TGTGCCAGCAGGCTGACTAGCGGGGGCCAAGAGACCCAGTACTTC	CASRLTSGGQETQYF
TRBV4-1	TRBJ1-2	TRBD1	-	TGCGCCAGCAGCCAACCCCGACAGGGCCAGAACTATGGCTACACCTTC	CASSQPRQGQNYGYTF
TRBV4-1	TRBJ2-6	-	-	TGCGCCAGCCACCGTGGGGGCTCTGGTGCCAACGTCCTGACTTTC	CASHRGGSGANVLTF
TRBV5-1	TRBJ1-1	-	-	TGCGCCAGCAGCTTTAGGACAGCCGGTGAAGCTTTCTTT	CASSFRTAGEAFF
TRBV7-2	TRBJ2-1	TRBD2	-	TGTGCCAGCAGCCCGGGACTATTGATTGATGAGCAGTTCTTC	CASSPGLLIDEQFF
TRBV28	TRBJ2-7	-	-	TGTGCCATCCAAGCAATTTCCCGAATCGAGCAGTACTTC	CAIQAISRIEQYF
TRBV18	TRBJ2-5	-	-	TGTGCCAGCTCAGAGGCGGGTCTAGGGTCACTAGAGACCCAGTACTTC	CASSEAGLGSLETQYF
TRBV27	TRBJ1-1	-	-	TGTGCCTCCATTGGGCCCTCTGTTGGTGAAGCTTTCTTT	CASIGPSVGEAFF
TRBV30	TRBJ1-4	-	-	TGTGCCTGGAGTGTCACCGGAGCTGAAAAACTGTTTTTT	CAWSVTGAEKLFF
TRBV2	TRBJ1-1	-	-	TGTGCCAGCAGTTCGGACACTAACACTGAAGCTTTCTTT	CASSSDTNTEAFF
TRBV28	TRBJ2-7	TRBD2	once	TGTGCCAGCAAGCGGGATCCCTACGAGCAGTACTTC	CASKRDPYEQYF
TRBV6-1	TRBJ2-7	-	-	TGTGCCTCCTCCCCCGCCGCAGGGGCGTTTTACGAGCAGTACTTC	CASSPAAGAFYEQYF
TRBV7-8	TRBJ2-4	TRBD2	once	TGTGCCAGCAGCTTATTAGCTAGCGGGAGTTACAAAAACATTCAGTACTTC	CASSLLASGSYKNIQYF
TRBV9	TRBJ2-5	TRBD2	once	TGTGCCAGCAGCGCCCGCTTGACTAGCGGGAGGGGGGAGACCCAGTACTTC	CASSARLTSGRGETQYF
TRBV2	TRBJ2-7	TRBD2	-	TGTGCCAGCAGTGAAGCGGGGGGGAGCTCCTACGAGCAGTACTTC	CASSEAGGSSYEQYF
TRBV10-1	TRBJ1-6	-	once	TGCGCCAGCAGTGTCGGGCAGGGGAATTCACCCCTCCACTTT	CASSVGQGNSPLHF
TRBV11-3	TRBJ2-2	-	once	TGTGCCAGCAGCATACCAGACTACTGGTTACTGGCCGGGGAGCTGTTTTTT	CASSIPDYWLLAGELFF
TRBV7-8	TRBJ1-5	TRBD1	-	TGTGCCAGCAGCTCGACAGGGATCGGCAATCAGCCCCAGCATTTT	CASSSTGIGNQPQHF
TRBV5-1	TRBJ1-4	-	-	TGCGCCAGCAGCTTGGGGGGGCTCATGGATGAAAAACTGTTTTTT	CASSLGGLMDEKLFF
TRBV18	TRBJ2-7	-	-	TGTGCCAGCTCACCAGACGGGAGCGAGCAGTACTTC	CASSPDGSEQYF
TRBV7-2	TRBJ2-7	TRBD2	-	TGTGCCAGCAGCTTAATGCGTACTGGACTAGCGGAGGGTCGCGAGCAGTACTTC	CASSLMRTGLAEGREQYF
TRBV7-2	TRBJ1-5	-	-	TGTGCCAGCAGCTTACGCCAGGGTGACCAGCCCCAGCATTTT	CASSLRQGDQPQHF
TRBV25-1	TRBJ1-6	-	-	TGTGCCAGCAGTTCAACCGGCGGGGTTTTGGGTTCACCCCTCCACTTT	CASSSTGGVLGSPLHF
TRBV23-1	TRBJ2-7	-	once	TGCGCCAGCAGTCAATTGGACACGGCGAGCTCCTACGAGCAGTACTTC	CASSQLDTASSYEQYF
TRBV7-9	TRBJ1-5	TRBD1	-	TGTGCCAGCAGCTTAGTTCTAGGACAGGGGTCTAATCAGCCCCAGCATTTT	CASSLVLGQGSNQPQHF
TRBV7-9	TRBJ1-1	-	-	TGTGCCAGCAGCTTAAGGGGAGGGGGGATGAACACTGAAGCTTTCTTT	CASSLRGGGMNTEAFF
TRBV20-1	TRBJ1-2	TRBD1	-	TGCAGTGCTATGACAGGGACGGGCTACACCTTC	CSAMTGTGYTF
TRBV11-2	TRBJ1-4	TRBD1	few	TGTGCCAGCAGCCTTGGGACAGGGGGTCGGGAAAAACTGTTTTTT	CASSLGTGGREKLFF
TRBV7-8	TRBJ2-7	-	-	TGTGCCAGCAGCTTAGACCCAGCGGCCTTCTTGGGCGAGCAGTACTTC	CASSLDPAAFLGEQYF
TRBV7-3	TRBJ2-2	TRBD1	-	TGTGCCAGCAGCATCAGCATAGAGACAGGGGGCCGGGAGCTGTTTTTT	CASSISIETGGRELFF
TRBV28	TRBJ2-3	-	-	TGTGCCAGCAGTTTGGGGGCCACAGATACGCAGTATTTT	CASSLGATDTQYF
TRBV28	TRBJ2-4	TRBD1	-	TGTGCCAGCGTGGGGACAGGGGGAGCCAAAAACATTCAGTACTTC	CASVGTGGAKNIQYF
TRBV2	TRBJ1-1	-	-	TGTGCCAGCAGGGACGACGACAGGACGAACACTGAAGCTTTCTTT	CASRDDDRTNTEAFF
TRBV12-5	TRBJ1-2	-	few	TGTGCTAGTGGTTCGGCCCGGGACTATGGCTACACCTTC	CASGSARDYGYTF
TRBV1	TRBJ2-7	-	-	TGCACCAGCAGCGTCTTACTAGCGGAGGGGGTTACCTACGAGCAGTACTTC	CTSSVLLAEGVTYEQYF
TRBV7-7	TRBJ2-2	-	-	TGTGCTAGCAGCCCGACGCGGGGACTTAACACCGGGGAGCTGTTTTTT	CASSPTRGLNTGELFF
TRBV30	TRBJ1-1	-	-	TGTGCCTGGAGTCCGGGGCCACCGCGGGGTGGAGGTGCTGAAGCTTTCTTT	CAWSPGPPRGGGAEAFF
TRBV2	TRBJ1-5	-	-	TGTGCCAGCAGTTCTCAGGGCCATCAGCCCCAGCATTTT	CASSSQGHQPQHF
TRBV19	TRBJ1-2	-	-	TGTGCCAGTAGTATCCGCACAGATAATGGCTACACCTTC	CASSIRTDNGYTF
TRBV30	TRBJ2-7	TRBD2	-	TGTGCCTGGAGTAGGACTAGCGGGCTCTCCTACGAGCAGTACTTC	CAWSRTSGLSYEQYF
TRBV28	TRBJ2-1	TRBD2	-	TGTGCCAGCAGTTCATCGGCGGGAGGGAGGAATGAGCAGTTCTTC	CASSSSAGGRNEQFF
TRBV7-2	TRBJ1-2	-	-	TGTGCCAGCAGCTTAGGAGGGCCCAGGAGGTATGGCTACACCTTC	CASSLGGPRRYGYTF
TRBV2	TRBJ1-5	TRBD1	few	TGTGCCAGCAGCGTACAGGGGGGCAATCAGCCCCAGCATTTT	CASSVQGGNQPQHF
TRBV7-2	TRBJ2-5	TRBD2	-	TGTGCCAGCAGCTTAGTGCACGGGAGGGAGGGGGAGACCCAGTACTTC	CASSLVHGREGETQYF
TRBV7-8	TRBJ1-2	-	-	TGTGCCAGCAGCTTAGTGGGGGGGCCCGGGTATGGCTACACCTTC	CASSLVGGPGYGYTF
TRBV15	TRBJ2-1	-	-	TGTGCCACCAGCAGAGAAGTACAGGTAACTCCCAATGAGCAGTTCTTC	CATSREVQVTPNEQFF
TRBV28	TRBJ2-1	TRBD2	-	TGTGCCAGCAGCCCCTCCGGACTAGTAAGGGGTGAGCAGTTCTTC	CASSPSGLVRGEQFF
TRBV9	TRBJ1-2	TRBD1	-	TGTGCCAGCAGCGTTTTAGGGACAGGGGTCTATGGCTACACCTTC	CASSVLGTGVYGYTF